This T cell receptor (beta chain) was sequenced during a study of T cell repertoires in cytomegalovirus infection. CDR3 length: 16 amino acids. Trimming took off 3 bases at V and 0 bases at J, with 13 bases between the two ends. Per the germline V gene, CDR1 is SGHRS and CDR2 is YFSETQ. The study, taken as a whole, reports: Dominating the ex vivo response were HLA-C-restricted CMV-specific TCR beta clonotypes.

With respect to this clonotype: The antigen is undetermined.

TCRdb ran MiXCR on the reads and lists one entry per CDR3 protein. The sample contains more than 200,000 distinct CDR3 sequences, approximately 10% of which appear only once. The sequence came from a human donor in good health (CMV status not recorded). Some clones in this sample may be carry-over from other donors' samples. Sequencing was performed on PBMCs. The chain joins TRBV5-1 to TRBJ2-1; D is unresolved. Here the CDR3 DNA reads TGCGCCAGCAGCTACCCGACCGGATCCTCCTACAATGAGCAGTTCTTC. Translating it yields CASSYPTGSSYNEQFF.